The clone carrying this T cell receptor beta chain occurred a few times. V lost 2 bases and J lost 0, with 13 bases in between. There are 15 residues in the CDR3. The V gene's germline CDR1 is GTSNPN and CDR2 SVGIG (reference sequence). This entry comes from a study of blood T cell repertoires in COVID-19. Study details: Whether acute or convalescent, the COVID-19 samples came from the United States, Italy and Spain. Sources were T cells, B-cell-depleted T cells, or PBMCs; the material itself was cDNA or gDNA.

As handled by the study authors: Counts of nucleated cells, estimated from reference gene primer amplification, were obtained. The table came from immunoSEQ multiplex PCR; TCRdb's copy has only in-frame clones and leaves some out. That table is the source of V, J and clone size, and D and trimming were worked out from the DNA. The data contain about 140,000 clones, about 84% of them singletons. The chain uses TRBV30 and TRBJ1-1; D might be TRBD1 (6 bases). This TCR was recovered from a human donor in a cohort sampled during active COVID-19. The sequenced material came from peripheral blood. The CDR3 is CAWSPPGQMNTEAFF. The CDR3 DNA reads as TGTGCCTGGAGTCCCCCCGGACAGATGAACACTGAAGCTTTCTTT.